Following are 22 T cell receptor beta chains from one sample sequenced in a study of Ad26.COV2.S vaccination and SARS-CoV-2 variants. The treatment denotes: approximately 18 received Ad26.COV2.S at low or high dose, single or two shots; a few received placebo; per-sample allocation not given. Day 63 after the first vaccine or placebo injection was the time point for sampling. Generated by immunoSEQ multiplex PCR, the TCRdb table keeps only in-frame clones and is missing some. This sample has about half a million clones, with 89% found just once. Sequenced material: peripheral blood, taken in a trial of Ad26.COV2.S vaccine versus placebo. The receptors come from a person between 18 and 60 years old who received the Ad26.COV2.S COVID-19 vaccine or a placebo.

The CDR3 loop reads CASSPGLAGVTDTQYF. CDR3 DNA: TGCGCCAGCAGCCCAGGACTAGCGGGAGTCACAGATACGCAGTATTTT. The chain uses TRBV5-1 and TRBJ2-3, with 13 bases lining up with TRBD2. This CDR3 is built from 16 residues. Germline trimming cut 4 bases from V and 2 bases from J; bases unmatched to any gene: 4. Germline V gives CDR1 SGHRS, CDR2 YFSETQ.

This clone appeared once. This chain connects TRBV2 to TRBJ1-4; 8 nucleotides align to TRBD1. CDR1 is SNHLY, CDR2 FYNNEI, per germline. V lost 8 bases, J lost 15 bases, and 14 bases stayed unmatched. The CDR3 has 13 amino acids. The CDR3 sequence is CASEGQGLRNLFF. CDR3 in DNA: TGTGCCAGCGAAGGACAGGGTCTGCGAAACTTGTTTTTT. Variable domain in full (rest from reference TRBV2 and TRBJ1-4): EPEVTQTPSHQVTQMGQEVILRCVPISNHLYFYWYRQILGQKVEFLVSFYNNEISEKSEIFDDQFSVERPDGSNFTLKIRSTKLEDSAMYFCASEGQGLRNLFFGSGTQLSVL.

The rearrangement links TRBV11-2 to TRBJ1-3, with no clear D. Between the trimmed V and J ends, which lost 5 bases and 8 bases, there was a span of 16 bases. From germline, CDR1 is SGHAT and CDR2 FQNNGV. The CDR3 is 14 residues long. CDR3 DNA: TGTGCCAGCAGCCCCGGTCGGCGGGCCCACACCATATATTTT. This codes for CASSPGRRAHTIYF.

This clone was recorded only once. CDR3 nucleotide sequence: TGTGCCAGTAGCATCCCGGGACAGGGGACCGGGGAGCTGTTTTTT. This encodes CASSIPGQGTGELFF. The rearrangement uses TRBV19 and TRBJ2-2; TRBD1 matches 10 bases. The CDR3 sequence is 15 residues long. The germline gives CDR1 LNHDA, CDR2 SQIVND (reference sequence). V lost 6 bases to trimming and J lost 5 bases; unmatched junction nucleotides: 6.

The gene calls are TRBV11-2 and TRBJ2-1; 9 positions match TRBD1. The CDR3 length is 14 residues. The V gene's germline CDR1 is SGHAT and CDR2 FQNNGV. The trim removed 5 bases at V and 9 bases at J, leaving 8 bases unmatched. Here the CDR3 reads CASSRDRDPTEQFF. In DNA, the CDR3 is TGTGCCAGCAGCAGGGACAGGGATCCGACTGAGCAGTTCTTC.

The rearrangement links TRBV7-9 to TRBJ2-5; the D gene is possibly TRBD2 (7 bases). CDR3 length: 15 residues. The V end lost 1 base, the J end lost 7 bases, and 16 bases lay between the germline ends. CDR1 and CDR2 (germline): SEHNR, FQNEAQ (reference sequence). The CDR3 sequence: CASSLGLGGRGTQYF. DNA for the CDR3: TGTGCCAGCAGCTTAGGCCTCGGGGGGCGCGGGACCCAGTACTTC.

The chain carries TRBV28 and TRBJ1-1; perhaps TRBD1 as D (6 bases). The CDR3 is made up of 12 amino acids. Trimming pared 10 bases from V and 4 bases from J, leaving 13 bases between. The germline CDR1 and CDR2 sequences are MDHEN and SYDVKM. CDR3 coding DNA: TGTGCCACCACCACAGGGAGCACTGAAGCTTTCTTT. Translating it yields CATTTGSTEAFF.

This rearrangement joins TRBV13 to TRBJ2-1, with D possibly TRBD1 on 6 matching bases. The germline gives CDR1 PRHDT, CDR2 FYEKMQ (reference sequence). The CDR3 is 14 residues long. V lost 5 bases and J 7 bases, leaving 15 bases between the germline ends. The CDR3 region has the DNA TGTGCCAGCAGCCCCATACGACAGGCGAATGAGCAGTTCTTC. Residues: CASSPIRQANEQFF. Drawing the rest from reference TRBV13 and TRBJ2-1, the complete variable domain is AAGVIQSPRHLIKEKRETATLKCYPIPRHDTVYWYQQGPGQDPQFLISFYEKMQSDKGSIPDRFSAQQFSDYHSELNMSSLELGDSALYFCASSPIRQANEQFFGPGTRLTVL.

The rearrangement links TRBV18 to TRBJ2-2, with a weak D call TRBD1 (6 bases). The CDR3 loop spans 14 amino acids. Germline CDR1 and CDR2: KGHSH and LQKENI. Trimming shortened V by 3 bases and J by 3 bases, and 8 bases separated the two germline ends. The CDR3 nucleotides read TGTGCCAGCTCACCTCAGGGGTACACCGGGGAGCTGTTTTTT. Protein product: CASSPQGYTGELFF.

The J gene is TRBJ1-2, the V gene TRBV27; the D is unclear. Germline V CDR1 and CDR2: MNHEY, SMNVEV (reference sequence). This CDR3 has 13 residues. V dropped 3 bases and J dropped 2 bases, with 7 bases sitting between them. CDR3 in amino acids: CASSLRGNYGYTF. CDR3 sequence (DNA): TGTGCCAGCAGTTTGCGGGGAAACTATGGCTACACCTTC.

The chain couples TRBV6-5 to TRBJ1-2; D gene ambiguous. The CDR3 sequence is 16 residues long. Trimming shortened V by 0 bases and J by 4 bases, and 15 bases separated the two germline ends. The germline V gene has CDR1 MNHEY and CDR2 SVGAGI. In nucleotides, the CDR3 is TGTGCCAGCAGTTACTCGAAGCAGGTTAAGGCCTATGGCTACACCTTC. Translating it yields CASSYSKQVKAYGYTF.

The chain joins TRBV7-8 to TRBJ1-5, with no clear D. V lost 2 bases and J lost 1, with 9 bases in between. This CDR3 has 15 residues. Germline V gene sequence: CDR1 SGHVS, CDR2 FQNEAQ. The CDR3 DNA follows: TGTGCCAGCAGCTTAACATTGGGAAGCAATCAGCCCCAGCATTTT. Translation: CASSLTLGSNQPQHF.

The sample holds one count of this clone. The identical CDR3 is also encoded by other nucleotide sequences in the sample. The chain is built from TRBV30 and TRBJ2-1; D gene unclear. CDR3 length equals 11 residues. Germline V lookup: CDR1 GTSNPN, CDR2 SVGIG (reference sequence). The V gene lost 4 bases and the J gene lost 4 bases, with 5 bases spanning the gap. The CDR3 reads CAWTTYNEQFF. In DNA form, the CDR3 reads TGTGCCTGGACCACTTACAATGAGCAGTTCTTC.

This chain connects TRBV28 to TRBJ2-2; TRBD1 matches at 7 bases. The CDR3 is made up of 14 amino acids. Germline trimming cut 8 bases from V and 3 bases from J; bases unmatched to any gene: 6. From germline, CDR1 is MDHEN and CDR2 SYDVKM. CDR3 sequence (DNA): TGTGCCAGCTACAGGGGATCCGACACCGGGGAGCTGTTTTTT. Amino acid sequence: CASYRGSDTGELFF.

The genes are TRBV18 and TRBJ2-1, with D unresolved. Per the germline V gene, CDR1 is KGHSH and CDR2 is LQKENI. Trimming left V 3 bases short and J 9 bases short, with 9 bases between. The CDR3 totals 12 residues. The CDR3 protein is CASSPGMGEQFF. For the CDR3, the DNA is TGTGCCAGCTCACCGGGTATGGGTGAGCAGTTCTTC. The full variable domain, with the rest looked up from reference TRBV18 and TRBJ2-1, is NAGVMQNPRHLVRRRGQEARLRCSPMKGHSHVYWYRQLPEEGLKFMVYLQKENIIDESGMPKERFSAEFPKEGPSILRIQQVVRGDSAAYFCASSPGMGEQFFGPGTRLTVL.

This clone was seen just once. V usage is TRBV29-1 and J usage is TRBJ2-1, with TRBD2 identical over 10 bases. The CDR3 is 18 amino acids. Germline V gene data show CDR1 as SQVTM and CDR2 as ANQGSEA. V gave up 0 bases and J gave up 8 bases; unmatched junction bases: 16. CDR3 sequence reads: CSVEDRLAGALRLDEQFF. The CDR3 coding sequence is TGCAGCGTTGAAGATCGGCTAGCGGGAGCTCTAAGGCTCGATGAGCAGTTCTTC.

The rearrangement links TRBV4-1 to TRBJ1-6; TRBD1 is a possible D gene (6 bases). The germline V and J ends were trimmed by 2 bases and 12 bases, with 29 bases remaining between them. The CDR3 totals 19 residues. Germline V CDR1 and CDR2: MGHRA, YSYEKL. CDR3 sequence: CASSQPAPGQRGPREPLHF. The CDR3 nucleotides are TGCGCCAGCAGCCAACCAGCACCGGGACAACGAGGACCAAGGGAACCCCTCCACTTT.

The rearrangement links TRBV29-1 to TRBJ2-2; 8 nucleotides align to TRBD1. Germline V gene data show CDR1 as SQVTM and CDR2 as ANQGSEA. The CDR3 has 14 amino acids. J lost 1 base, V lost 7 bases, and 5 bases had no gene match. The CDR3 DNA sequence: TGCAGCGCCAAGGACAGGGTGAACACCGGGGAGCTGTTTTTT. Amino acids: CSAKDRVNTGELFF.

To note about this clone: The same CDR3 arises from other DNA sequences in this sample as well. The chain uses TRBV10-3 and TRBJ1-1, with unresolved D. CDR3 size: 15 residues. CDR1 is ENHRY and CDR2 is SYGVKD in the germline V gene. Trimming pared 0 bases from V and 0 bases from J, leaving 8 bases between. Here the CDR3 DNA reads TGTGCCATCAGTGAGTCTCAGGACTTGAACACTGAAGCTTTCTTT. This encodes CAISESQDLNTEAFF.

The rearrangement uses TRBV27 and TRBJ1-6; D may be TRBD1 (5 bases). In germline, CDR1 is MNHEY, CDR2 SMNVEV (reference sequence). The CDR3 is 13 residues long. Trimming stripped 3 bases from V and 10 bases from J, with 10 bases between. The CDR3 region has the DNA TGTGCCAGCAGTTTGACCGAGGGGTCACCCCTCCACTTT. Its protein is CASSLTEGSPLHF.

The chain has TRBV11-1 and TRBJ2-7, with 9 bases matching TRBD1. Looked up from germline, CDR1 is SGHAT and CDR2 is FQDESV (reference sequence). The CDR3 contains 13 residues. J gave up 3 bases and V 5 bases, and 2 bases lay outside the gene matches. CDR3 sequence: CASSKDRGYEQYF. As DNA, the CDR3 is TGTGCCAGCAGCAAGGACAGGGGCTACGAGCAGTACTTC. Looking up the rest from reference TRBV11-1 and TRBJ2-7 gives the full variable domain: EAEVAQSPRYKITEKSQAVAFWCDPISGHATLYWYRQILGQGPELLVQFQDESVVDDSQLPKDRFSAERLKGVDSTLKIQPAELGDSAMYLCASSKDRGYEQYFGPGTRLTVT.

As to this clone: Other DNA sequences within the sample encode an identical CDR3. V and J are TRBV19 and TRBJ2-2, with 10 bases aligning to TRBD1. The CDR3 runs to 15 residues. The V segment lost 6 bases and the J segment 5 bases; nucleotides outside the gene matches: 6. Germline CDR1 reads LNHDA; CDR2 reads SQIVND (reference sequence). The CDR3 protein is CASSEGQGSTGELFF. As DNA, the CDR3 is TGTGCCAGTAGCGAGGGACAGGGGAGTACCGGGGAGCTGTTTTTT.